This T cell receptor beta chain was recovered during a study of blood T cell repertoires in COVID-19. Study context: Spain, Italy and the United States supplied samples that represented acute and convalescent COVID-19. PBMCs, B-cell-depleted T cells, or T cells were the source of the cDNA or gDNA that made up the material.

Trimming at V came to 5 bases and at J to 0 bases, leaving 13 bases not matched to a gene. The CDR3 spans 18 residues. Germline-derived CDR1 and CDR2 are PRHDT and FYEKMQ (reference sequence). Repertoires were generated with immunoSEQ multiplex PCR, while TCRdb's copy carries only in-frame clones and drops some. This table holds around 200,000 clones, 80% to 90% found once. Cohort allocation depended upon clinical history that participants reported. The TCR sequence derives from a woman between 35 and 50 years old with acute COVID-19. The sequenced material came from PBMCs or T cells enriched from blood (not recorded which). J is TRBJ1-3 and V is TRBV13; 7 bases are a match to TRBD1. CDR3 residues: CASSRLRDSRSSGNTIYF. CDR3 nucleotides: TGTGCCAGCAGCCGTCTTAGGGACAGTAGAAGCTCTGGAAACACCATATATTTT.